A single T cell receptor beta chain is shown here with its context. Its antigen is still unknown. Distinct nucleotide sequences in the sample also encode this CDR3. This specimen comes from a study of cytomegalovirus exposure and HLA in healthy donors. Primers included in the PCR were 60 Vbeta and 13 Jbeta primers. Libraries were prepared by immunoSEQ multiplex PCR; TCRdb keeps only in-frame clonotypes and omits some of them. The sample lists 90,000 to 150,000 clones, around 79% occurring once. General study findings and limits: In a later analysis, productive TCRs from donors in an Asian-associated ancestry cluster reportedly carried fewer N-insertions than the cohort mean. Of the V segments, some could not be distinguished, including TRBV6-2 and TRBV6-3, and were excluded. Across all donors, roughly uniform sequencing depth was an assumption of the presence/absence analyses.

These donors counted as nominally healthy when sampled, but unrecorded immune exposures were likely. Trimming took 1 base from V and 0 from J, leaving 5 bases between them. This CDR3 region has 14 residues. Per the germline V gene, CDR1 is SGHTA and CDR2 is FQGTGA. The sequenced sample consisted of PBMCs. The source of this sequence is a woman aged 30 to 39 in good health and CMV-seropositive. The chain joins TRBV7-3 to TRBJ2-3, with unresolved D. Written as DNA, the CDR3 is TGTGCCAGCAGCTTAATGTCGAGCACAGATACGCAGTATTTT. This sequence encodes CASSLMSSTDTQYF.